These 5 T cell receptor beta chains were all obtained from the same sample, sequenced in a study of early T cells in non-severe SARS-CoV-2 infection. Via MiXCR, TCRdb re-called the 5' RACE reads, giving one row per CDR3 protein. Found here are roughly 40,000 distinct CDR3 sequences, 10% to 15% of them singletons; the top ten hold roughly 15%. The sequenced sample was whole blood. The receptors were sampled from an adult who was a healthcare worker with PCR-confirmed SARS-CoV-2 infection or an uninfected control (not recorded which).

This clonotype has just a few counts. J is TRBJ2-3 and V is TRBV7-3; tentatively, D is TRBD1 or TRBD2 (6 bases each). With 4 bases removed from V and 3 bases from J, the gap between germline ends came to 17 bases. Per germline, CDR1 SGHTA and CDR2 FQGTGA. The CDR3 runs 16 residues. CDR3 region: CASSSVGGTSTDTQYF. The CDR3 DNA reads TGTGCCAGCAGCTCCGTGGGGGGCACAAGTACAGATACGCAGTATTTT.

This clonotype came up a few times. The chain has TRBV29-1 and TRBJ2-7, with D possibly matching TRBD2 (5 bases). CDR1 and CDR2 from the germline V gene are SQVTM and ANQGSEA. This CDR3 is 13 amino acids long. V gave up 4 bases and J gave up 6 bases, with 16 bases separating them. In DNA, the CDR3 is TGCAGCGTTGGACTTTCAAGCGGAACCGAGCAGTACTTC. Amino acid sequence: CSVGLSSGTEQYF.

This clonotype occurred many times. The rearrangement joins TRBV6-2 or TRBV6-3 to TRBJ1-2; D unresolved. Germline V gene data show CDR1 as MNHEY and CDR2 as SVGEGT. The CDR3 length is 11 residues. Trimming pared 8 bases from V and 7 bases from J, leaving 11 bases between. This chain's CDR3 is CASGVMAGYTF. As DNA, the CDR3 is TGTGCCAGCGGGGTAATGGCTGGCTACACCTTC.

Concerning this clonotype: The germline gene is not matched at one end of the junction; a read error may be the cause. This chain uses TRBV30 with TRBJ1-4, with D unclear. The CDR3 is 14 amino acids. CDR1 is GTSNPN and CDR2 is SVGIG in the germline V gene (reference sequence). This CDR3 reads CAWIRHIRNEKLFF. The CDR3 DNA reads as TGTGCCTGGATTAGACACATCAGGAATGAAAAACTGTTTTTC. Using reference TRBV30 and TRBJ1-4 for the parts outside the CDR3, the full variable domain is SQTIHQWPATLVQPVGSPLSLECTVEGTSNPNLYWYRQAAGRGLQLLFYSVGIGQISSEVPQNLSASRPQDRQFILSSKKLLLSDSGFYLCAWIRHIRNEKLFFGSGTQLSVL.

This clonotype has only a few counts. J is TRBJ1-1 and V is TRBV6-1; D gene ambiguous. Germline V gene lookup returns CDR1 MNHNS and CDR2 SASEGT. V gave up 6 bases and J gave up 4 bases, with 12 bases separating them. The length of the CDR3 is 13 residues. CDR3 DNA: TGTGCCAGCAGGCTGACTCGGGTCACTGAAGCTTTCTTT. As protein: CASRLTRVTEAFF.